This is a list of T cell receptor beta chains from one sample in a study of tumor-infiltrating lymphocytes in primary liver carcinoma. TCRdb re-analysed the multiplex PCR reads in MiXCR, keeping a single row per CDR3 protein. The table records about 210,000 distinct CDR3 sequences, over 80% of them present only once. Sequenced material: tumor tissue from primary liver carcinoma. The source is a man aged 35-49 years with primary liver carcinoma and hepatitis B virus infection. The CDR3 runs from the conserved cysteine through the conserved F or W. The order of the fields is J gene, V gene, clone size, D gene, CDR3 protein, CDR3 DNA. The D gene is left open where the match is weak. The size entry is marked missing in some rows and otherwise reads once, few, many or a size class.

TRBJ1-1	TRBV6-6	-	TRBD1	CASITGGATEAFF	TGTGCCAGTATCACAGGGGGGGCTACTGAAGCTTTCTTT
TRBJ2-7	TRBV28	-	-	CAGILGGEQYEQYF	TGTGCCGGCATTCTCGGAGGGGAGCAATACGAGCAGTACTTC
TRBJ2-2	TRBV28	-	TRBD2	CAISPSGRAIGELFF	TGTGCCATCAGTCCTAGCGGGAGGGCTATCGGGGAGCTGTTTTTT
TRBJ2-5	TRBV6-6	-	TRBD1	CPSSRSSGQGQVWQETQYF	TGTCCCAGCAGCAGGTCATCGGGACAGGGGCAAGTTTGGCAAGAGACCCAGTACTTC
TRBJ2-5	TRBV11-2	-	TRBD2	CASSYRREGQETQYF	TGTGCCAGCAGCTACAGGCGGGAGGGCCAGGAGACACAGTACTTC
TRBJ2-7	TRBV13	-	-	CVSSSYTYSGEQYF	TGTGTCAGCAGCTCATATACTTATTCGGGCGAGCAGTACTTC
TRBJ1-1	TRBV29-1	-	-	CSVIPWWGMNTEAFF	TGCAGCGTTATTCCGTGGTGGGGGATGAACACTGAAGCTTTCTTT
TRBJ2-3	TRBV4-2	-	-	CASSRTRTATDTHYF	TGTGCCAGCAGCCGAACCCGGACAGCGACAGATACGCACTATTTT
TRBJ1-2	TRBV12-3/TRBV12-4	once	TRBD1	CAGSLQGGNYGYTF	TGTGCCGGCAGTTTACAGGGGGGGAATTATGGCTACACCTTC
TRBJ1-3	TRBV6-6	-	TRBD1	CATSYPQGASGNTTYF	TGTGCCACTAGTTACCCCCAGGGGGCCTCAGGAAACACCACATATTTT
TRBJ2-3	TRBV12-3/TRBV12-4	-	-	CARSLDSNGSTDTQYF	TGTGCCAGAAGTTTAGATTCTAACGGGAGTACAGATACGCAGTATTTT
TRBJ2-7	TRBV7-9	-	-	CASSNRAYEQYF	TGTGCCAGCAGCAACAGAGCTTACGAGCAGTACTTC
TRBJ2-7	TRBV11-2	-	-	CASSYNGNSCEQYF	TGTGCCAGCAGCTATAACGGGAACTCCTGCGAGCAGTACTTC
TRBJ2-7	TRBV10-3	-	-	CAISGPGNDEQYF	TGTGCCATCAGTGGGCCGGGGAATGACGAGCAATACTTC
TRBJ2-6	TRBV6-6	-	-	CASSPGLSTGANVLTF	TGTGCCAGCAGTCCGGGTCTTTCCACTGGGGCCAACGTCCTGACTTTC
TRBJ2-1	TRBV5-1	-	-	CASSLTLRGGQNERFF	TGCGCCAGCAGCTTGACCCTAAGGGGGGGCCAGAATGAGCGGTTCTTC
TRBJ1-2	TRBV10-3	-	-	CAISVERGGGGYTF	TGTGCCATCAGTGTCGAGAGGGGAGGTGGTGGCTACACCTTC
TRBJ1-1	TRBV29-1	-	TRBD1	CSVEDSGTENTETFF	TGCAGCGTTGAAGATAGCGGGACAGAGAACACTGAAACTTTTTTT
TRBJ2-2	TRBV4-1	-	-	CASSLQGEGFGELFF	TGCGCCAGTAGCCTCCAGGGGGAGGGCTTCGGGGAGCTGTTTTTT
TRBJ1-5	TRBV10-2	-	-	CASNVRGTQPQHF	TGCGCCAGCAATGTGAGGGGAACGCAGCCCCAGCATTTT
TRBJ2-3	TRBV4-1	-	TRBD2	CGSSQVDTGGSTDTQYF	TGTGGCAGCAGCCAAGTCGATACGGGAGGCTCCACAGATACGCAGTATTTT
TRBJ1-3	TRBV11-2	few	-	CASIQPSDRLGGNTIYF	TGTGCCAGCATCCAACCATCCGATCGCTTAGGAGGAAACACCATATATTTT
TRBJ2-1	TRBV29-1	once	-	CNVEPMWNEQFF	TGCAACGTTGAACCCATGTGGAATGAGCAGTTCTTC
TRBJ2-7	TRBV29-1	-	-	CGVHTGYVDEQYF	TGCGGCGTCCATACAGGGTATGTCGACGAGCAATACTTC
TRBJ2-5	TRBV6-2/TRBV6-3	-	-	CAGSNSEETQCF	TGTGCCGGCAGCAACAGCGAAGAGACCCAGTGCTTC
TRBJ1-1	TRBV2	-	-	CASGDTEAFF	TGTGCCAGCGGCGACACTGAAGCTTTCTTT
TRBJ2-7	TRBV11-2	once	TRBD1	CAGSLRWTGAIEQYF	TGTGCCGGCAGCTTACGATGGACAGGGGCAATCGAGCAGTACTTC
TRBJ1-1	TRBV12-3/TRBV12-4	-	-	CANSFSGQNTEVFF	TGTGCCAACAGTTTCTCGGGCCAGAACACTGAAGTTTTCTTT
TRBJ1-1	TRBV12-3/TRBV12-4	-	-	CASSRQLNNEAFF	TGTGCCAGCAGTCGACAATTGAACAATGAAGCTTTCTTT
TRBJ1-2	TRBV28	-	TRBD1	CASSRRDRVYGYTF	TGTGCCAGTAGTCGGAGGGACAGGGTCTATGGCTACACCTTC
TRBJ2-1	TRBV6-5	-	-	CASNLQGSYNEQFF	TGTGCCAGCAATCTACAGGGATCATACAATGAGCAGTTCTTC
TRBJ2-1	TRBV4-2	once	TRBD1	CASSHAGGQRNNEQFF	TGTGCCAGCAGCCACGCAGGGGGACAGCGGAACAATGAGCAGTTCTTT
TRBJ2-3	TRBV29-1	-	TRBD2	CSAQRGDTDTKYF	TGCAGCGCCCAGCGGGGGGACACAGATACGAAGTATTTT
TRBJ1-5	TRBV28	-	TRBD1	CARSMTGGTQPQHF	TGTGCCAGGAGTATGACAGGGGGCACCCAGCCCCAGCATTTT
TRBJ1-1	TRBV10-3	-	-	CAIMGDSMNTEAFF	TGTGCCATCATGGGTGACTCCATGAACACTGAAGCTTTCTTT
TRBJ2-5	TRBV4-1	-	TRBD2	CASSSSGGPTSGLETQYF	TGCGCCAGCAGCTCTTCAGGAGGTCCCACTAGCGGCCTAGAGACCCAGTACTTC
TRBJ1-2	TRBV29-1	once	-	CSVRAPTGTQVVNYCYTF	TGCAGCGTTAGGGCACCAACAGGAACTCAAGTGGTTAACTATTGCTACACCTTC
TRBJ1-1	TRBV4-2	-	-	CASSRGVENAEVFF	TGTGCCAGCAGCCGGGGGGTAGAGAACGCTGAAGTTTTCTTT
TRBJ2-2	TRBV12-3/TRBV12-4	once	-	CASMETANNGELLF	TGTGCCAGCATGGAGACAGCGAACAACGGGGAGCTGTTGTTT
TRBJ2-2	TRBV6-5	-	TRBD1	CASTGGRYAWELFF	TGTGCCAGCACAGGGGGACGTTACGCCTGGGAGCTGTTTTTT
TRBJ2-7	TRBV6-5	many	TRBD1	CASSYGTGVYEQYF	TGTGCCAGCAGTTACGGGACAGGGGTATACGAGCAGTACTTC
TRBJ2-1	TRBV6-5	few	TRBD1	CVSSLRQGRDEQFF	TGTGTCAGCAGTCTCAGACAGGGAAGGGATGAGCAGTTCTTC
TRBJ1-2	TRBV29-1	-	-	CSVVVRVSYGYTF	TGCAGCGTTGTGGTAAGGGTGAGCTATGGTTACACCTTC
TRBJ2-7	TRBV4-3	-	TRBD1	CADSQEETGAPYEQYF	TGCGCCGATAGCCAAGAAGAAACAGGGGCCCCCTACGAGCAGTACTTC